The following is a T cell receptor beta chain sequence with its context. As yet, its antigen is unknown. At one boundary the junction diverges from the germline segment, which might be a read error. The use of a sample-barcoded 5' primer and a J-beta primer mix characterized a second PCR of about 7 to 12 cycles. One entry per CDR3 protein results from TCRdb running MiXCR on the 5' RACE reads. This table holds fewer than 650,000 distinct CDR3 sequences, approximately 26% found once. Total RNA was extracted at no less than 5.5 micrograms per sample. These data are taken from a study of blood T cells in healthy people across ages. Study-level results: The study found more naive CD4+ cells and higher diversity in long-lived than aged donors. Per-million-T-cell TCR beta diversity fell roughly linearly with age.

These data also formed part of another study, on T cells of mothers and their children. According to that study: Biologically related mothers and children overlapped slightly more than unrelated pairs, a non-significant difference.

The sequence was collected from a boy aged 2-9 years in good health. The sample consisted of blood.

DNA for the CDR3: TGTGCTAGTGGTTTGGTACGCCTGGGTAGGAACGCCGGGGAGCTGTTTTTT. The encoded protein is CASGLVRLGRNAGELFF. This rearrangement joins TRBV12-5 to TRBJ2-2; D gene uncertain. Germline assignment: CDR1 LGHNT and CDR2 FRNRAP. CDR3 length equals 17 residues.